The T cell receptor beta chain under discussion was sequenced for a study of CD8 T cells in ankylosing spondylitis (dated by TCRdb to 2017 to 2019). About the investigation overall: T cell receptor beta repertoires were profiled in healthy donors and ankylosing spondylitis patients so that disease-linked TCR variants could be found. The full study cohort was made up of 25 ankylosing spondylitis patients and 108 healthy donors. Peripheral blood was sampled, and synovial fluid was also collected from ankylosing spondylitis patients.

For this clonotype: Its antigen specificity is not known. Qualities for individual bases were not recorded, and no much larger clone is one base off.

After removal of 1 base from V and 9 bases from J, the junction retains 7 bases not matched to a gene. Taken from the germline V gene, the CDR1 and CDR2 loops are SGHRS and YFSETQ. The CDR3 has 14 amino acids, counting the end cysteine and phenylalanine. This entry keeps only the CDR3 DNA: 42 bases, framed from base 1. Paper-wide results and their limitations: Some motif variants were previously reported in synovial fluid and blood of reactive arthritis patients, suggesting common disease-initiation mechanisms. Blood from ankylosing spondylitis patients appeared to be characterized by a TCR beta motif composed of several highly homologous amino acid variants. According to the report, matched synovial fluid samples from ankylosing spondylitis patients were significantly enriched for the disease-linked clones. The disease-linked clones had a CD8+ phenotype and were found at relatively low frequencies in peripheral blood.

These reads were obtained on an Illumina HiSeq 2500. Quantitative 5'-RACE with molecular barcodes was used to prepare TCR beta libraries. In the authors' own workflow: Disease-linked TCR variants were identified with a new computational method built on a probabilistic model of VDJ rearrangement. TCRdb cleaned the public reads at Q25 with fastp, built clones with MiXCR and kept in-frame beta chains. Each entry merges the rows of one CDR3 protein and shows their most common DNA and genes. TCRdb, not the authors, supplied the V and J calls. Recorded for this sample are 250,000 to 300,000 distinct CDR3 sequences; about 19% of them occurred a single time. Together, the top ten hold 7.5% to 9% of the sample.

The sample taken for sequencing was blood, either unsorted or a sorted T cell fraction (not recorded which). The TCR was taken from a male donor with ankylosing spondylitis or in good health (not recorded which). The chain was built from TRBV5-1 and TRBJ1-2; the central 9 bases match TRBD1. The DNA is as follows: TGCGCCAGCAGCTTGTCCCAGGACAGGGGTCGCTACACCTTC. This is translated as CASSLSQDRGRYTF.